This TCR beta chain stems from a study of blood T cells in healthy people across ages. Findings and caveats of the study: There was a strong correlation between TCR beta diversity and naive T cell percentage. In older individuals, TCR beta diversity per million T cells was lower, falling roughly linearly with age.

Only a few counts were recorded for this clonotype. What it binds is not known. The second PCR ran about 6 to 11 cycles with a sample-barcoded 5' primer and J-beta primers. Each of the samples gave a minimum of 3 million paired-end reads that contained CDR3. Via MiXCR, TCRdb re-called the 5' RACE reads, giving one row per CDR3 protein. The table records hundreds of thousands of distinct CDR3 sequences, around 43% of them present only once. CDR1 MNHEY and CDR2 SMNVEV come from the germline V gene (reference sequence). The CDR3 length is 12 residues. This TCR derives from a man aged 55 to 70 in good health. The gene calls are TRBV27 and TRBJ2-5; 8 bases align to TRBD1. The J call may be faulty, since TRBJ2-7 better matches the DNA end. Sequencing was done on a sample of blood. The CDR3 loop is CASRTGGGEQYF. The CDR3 DNA follows: TGTGCCAGCCGAACAGGGGGTGGCGAGCAGTACTTC.